One sample yielded the 22 T cell receptor beta chains listed below, sequenced in a study of Graves' ophthalmopathy and Graves' hyperthyroidism. CDR3 regions of TCR beta were amplified from RNA transcripts. HTBI primers were used in a first-round RT-PCR, which preceded a second-round multiplex PCR. TCRdb re-called the multiplex PCR reads with MiXCR, one entry per CDR3 protein. The table has 560,000 or so distinct CDR3 sequences, under 40% seen once; the top ten hold less than 4.5%. Sequencing was performed on peripheral blood or thyroid tissue (not recorded which). These receptors originate from an adult man with Graves' hyperthyroidism.

V and J are TRBV28 and TRBJ1-1, with 8 nucleotides matching TRBD1. CDR1 is MDHEN, CDR2 SYDVKM, per germline. This CDR3 contains 15 residues. The J segment lost 5 bases and the V segment lost 7 bases, leaving 12 bases of the junction unmatched. CDR3 region: CASTPSLGQATEAFF. The CDR3 bases are TGTGCCAGCACCCCAAGCCTGGGACAGGCGACTGAAGCTTTCTTT.

Only a few counts were recorded for this clonotype. The V and J genes are TRBV7-9 and TRBJ1-2, with TRBD1 matching 9 bases. This CDR3 contains 13 residues. Losses at the gene ends were 11 bases for V and 5 bases for J; bases not matched to a gene: 9. Germline V lookup: CDR1 SEHNR, CDR2 FQNEAQ (reference sequence). CDR3 amino acids: CAWSAGTGYGYTF. CDR3 in DNA: TGTGCCTGGAGTGCCGGGACAGGGTATGGCTACACCTTC.

The chain couples TRBV19 to TRBJ2-2, with TRBD1 identical over 8 bases. The trim removed 6 bases at V and 7 bases at J, leaving 7 bases unmatched. The length of the CDR3 is 14 residues. Germline loops: CDR1 LNHDA, CDR2 SQIVND (reference sequence). CDR3 sequence: CASRQGGYGGELFF. CDR3 DNA: TGTGCCAGTAGACAGGGGGGCTATGGCGGGGAGCTGTTTTTT.

This clonotype was seen ten or more times. The V gene is TRBV7-9, the J gene TRBJ2-5; 10 bases agree with TRBD2. The germline V gene has CDR1 SEHNR and CDR2 FQNEAQ (reference sequence). V dropped 3 bases and J dropped 0; count of bases not matched to a gene: 7. This CDR3 is built from 17 residues. For the CDR3, the DNA is TGTGCCAGCAGCTTTAGCCCCGGACTAGCGGACCAAGAGACCCAGTACTTC. Translated: CASSFSPGLADQETQYF.

As to this clonotype: Given a much more abundant clone one base away, this may be a read error. The V call is TRBV19, the J call TRBJ1-5; D remains unclear. Germline V gene sequence: CDR1 LNHDA, CDR2 SQIVND (reference sequence). The CDR3 length is 13 residues. V was shortened by 4 bases and J by 6 bases, with 10 bases between the two germline ends. CDR3 sequence (DNA): TGTGCCAGTAGTAGCGATCCGTCTCAGCCCCAGCATTTT. Translating it yields CASSSDPSQPQHF.

This chain connects TRBV11-2 to TRBJ2-3; a weak D match, TRBD2 (5 bases). This CDR3 spans 14 amino acids. Deletions cut 6 bases from V and 2 bases from J, with 12 bases between. Germline-derived CDR1 and CDR2 are SGHAT and FQNNGV. The CDR3 sequence is CASSLQRNTDTQYF. CDR3 nucleotides: TGTGCCAGCAGTTTACAGCGGAACACAGATACGCAGTATTTT.

The chain carries TRBV19 and TRBJ1-5; D remains ambiguous. There are 13 residues in the CDR3. The V end was cut by 3 bases, the J end by 7 bases, with 10 bases between. CDR1 LNHDA and CDR2 SQIVND come from the germline V gene (reference sequence). CDR3 DNA: TGTGCCAGTAGTATTTCGTGGGGACAGCCCCAGCATTTT. The encoded protein is CASSISWGQPQHF.

This clonotype was found many times. The gene calls are TRBV14 and TRBJ2-7, with D maybe TRBD2 (7 bases). CDR3 length equals 17 residues. The germline CDR1 and CDR2 sequences are SGHDN and FVKESK. V lost 1 base and J 0 bases, leaving 16 bases between the germline ends. The CDR3 coding sequence is TGTGCCAGCAGCCAAGGCCAACGGGGAGGGGGCTCCTACGAGCAGTACTTC. Protein product: CASSQGQRGGGSYEQYF.

This clonotype showed up many times. The chain is built from TRBV2 and TRBJ1-1; D is unclear. The CDR3 contains 14 residues. Germline loops: CDR1 SNHLY, CDR2 FYNNEI. Trimming cost V 7 bases and J 0 bases, with 12 bases left between them. The CDR3 nucleotides read TGTGCCAGCAACCGGGCGTTCATGAACACTGAAGCTTTCTTT. Amino acid sequence: CASNRAFMNTEAFF. Full variable domain (outside the CDR3, taken from reference TRBV2 and TRBJ1-1): EPEVTQTPSHQVTQMGQEVILRCVPISNHLYFYWYRQILGQKVEFLVSFYNNEISEKSEIFDDQFSVERPDGSNFTLKIRSTKLEDSAMYFCASNRAFMNTEAFFGQGTRLTVV.

This rearrangement joins TRBV29-1 to TRBJ2-4; 7 nucleotides line up with TRBD2. The V and J ends lost 7 bases and 9 bases, in that order; junction bases with no gene match: 15. The CDR3 runs 14 residues. The germline gives CDR1 SQVTM, CDR2 ANQGSEA. The CDR3 reads CSAVLGGRLGIQYF. As DNA, the CDR3 is TGCAGCGCCGTTCTGGGAGGGAGGTTGGGCATTCAGTACTTC.

This clonotype was observed many times. The chain has TRBV6-5 and TRBJ1-5; D gene unclear. V lost 5 bases and J lost 2, with 13 bases in between. This CDR3 has 15 residues. Germline CDR1 MNHEY, CDR2 SVGAGI. This CDR3 is CASSPGSTRNQPQHF. In nucleotides, the CDR3 is TGTGCCAGCAGTCCCGGCTCCACTCGCAATCAGCCCCAGCATTTT.

On this clonotype itself: Given a much more abundant clone one base away, this may be a read error. The chain carries TRBV12-3 or TRBV12-4 and TRBJ2-5; D uncertain. Trimming took 1 base from V and 5 from J, leaving 17 bases between them. The CDR3 sequence is 16 residues long. DNA of the CDR3: TGTGCCAGCAGTTTAGGGCTAGGGCTGCCCCGGGAGACCCAGTACTTC. Translation gives CASSLGLGLPRETQYF.

This sequence joins TRBV11-3 and TRBJ2-7; 8 bases line up with TRBD1. This CDR3 has 15 amino acids. With V trimmed by 5 bases and J by 5 bases, 11 bases remained unmatched. CDR1 is SGHNT and CDR2 is YENEEA in the germline V gene. The CDR3 is CASSPGQGIFDEQYF. The CDR3 region has the DNA TGTGCCAGCAGCCCAGGACAGGGAATATTCGACGAGCAGTACTTC.

This clonotype was detected once. The V call is TRBV11-2, the J call TRBJ1-1; 9 nucleotides line up with TRBD1. Germline V gene sequence: CDR1 SGHAT, CDR2 FQNNGV. Germline trimming cut 4 bases from V and 8 bases from J; bases unmatched to any gene: 14. CDR3 length equals 16 residues. The CDR3: CASSWGQGRDRLEAFF. DNA of the CDR3: TGTGCCAGCAGCTGGGGACAGGGCCGGGACAGACTAGAAGCTTTCTTT. The full variable domain, rest sourced from reference TRBV11-2 and TRBJ1-1, is EAGVAQSPRYKIIEKRQSVAFWCNPISGHATLYWYQQILGQGPKLLIQFQNNGVVDDSQLPKDRFSAERLKGVDSTLKIQPAKLEDSAVYLCASSWGQGRDRLEAFFGQGTRLTVV.

V usage is TRBV9 and J usage is TRBJ1-1; 11 bases align to TRBD1. CDR1 and CDR2 (germline): SGDLS, YYNGEE. CDR3 length: 17 residues. With V trimmed by 4 bases and J by 3 bases, 11 bases remained unmatched. The CDR3 bases are TGTGCCAGCAGCTTCCGGGACAGGGGGGGGGCCGACACTGAAGCTTTCTTT. Its protein product is CASSFRDRGGADTEAFF.

This clonotype came up many times. The V and J genes are TRBV9 and TRBJ1-1; maybe TRBD1 (6 bases). The CDR3 has 16 residues. Deletions cut 3 bases from V and 1 base from J, with 16 bases between. In germline, CDR1 is SGDLS, CDR2 YYNGEE. CDR3 coding DNA: TGTGCCAGCAGCGCGGAACCGGGACACCGGAACACTGAAGCTTTCTTT. It is translated as CASSAEPGHRNTEAFF.

V and J are TRBV7-2 and TRBJ2-3; no definite D call. Trimming stripped 1 base from V and 0 bases from J, with 11 bases between. This CDR3 contains 16 residues. Germline CDR1 is SGHTA and CDR2 is FQGNSA. The CDR3 sequence is CASSLGLGTSTDTQYF. CDR3 bases: TGTGCCAGCAGCTTAGGGCTCGGAACAAGCACAGATACGCAGTATTTT.

This clonotype was picked up many times. The J gene is TRBJ1-2, the V gene TRBV19; no reliable D call. The V end was cut by 5 bases, the J end by 1 base, with 14 bases between. This CDR3 has 15 amino acids. Germline CDR1 and CDR2: LNHDA and SQIVND (reference sequence). The CDR3 here is CASSAQTGSNYGYTF. Here the CDR3 DNA reads TGTGCCAGTAGTGCCCAGACGGGCAGTAACTATGGCTACACCTTC.

The chain links TRBV7-9 to TRBJ1-1; D unresolved. Germline CDR1 is SEHNR and CDR2 is FQNEAQ (reference sequence). Trimming stripped 4 bases from V and 0 bases from J, with 12 bases between. This CDR3 region has 15 residues. The CDR3 coding sequence is TGTGCCAGCAGCTCCCATCCCAGCCTGAACACTGAAGCTTTCTTT. It codes for CASSSHPSLNTEAFF.

This clonotype was detected only a few times. The chain couples TRBV3-1 to TRBJ1-2; D gene unclear. The germline V gene has CDR1 LGHDT and CDR2 YNNKEL (reference sequence). This CDR3 has 14 residues. The germline V and J ends were trimmed by 0 bases and 8 bases, with 13 bases remaining between them. The CDR3 protein is CASSQDGRARGYTF. The CDR3 DNA follows: TGTGCCAGCAGCCAAGACGGGAGGGCGCGGGGCTACACCTTC.

This clonotype appeared many times. V is TRBV29-1 and J is TRBJ1-1, with D perhaps matching TRBD1 (6 bases). Trimming stripped 3 bases from V and 8 bases from J, with 10 bases between. This CDR3 is built from 11 residues. From germline, CDR1 is SQVTM and CDR2 ANQGSEA. The DNA for the CDR3 is TGCAGCGTTGAGGGGACAAAGGAAGCTTTCTTT. This encodes CSVEGTKEAFF.

This clonotype was counted ten times or more. The chain uses TRBV2 and TRBJ1-1; D gene ambiguous. Germline V lookup: CDR1 SNHLY, CDR2 FYNNEI. V was shortened by 5 bases and J by 0 bases, with 13 bases between the two germline ends. The CDR3 length is 15 residues. As DNA, the CDR3 is TGTGCCAGCAGTCTACCAGGAGGACTGAACACTGAAGCTTTCTTT. As protein: CASSLPGGLNTEAFF.